The 12 T cell receptor beta chains below come from one sample, sequenced in a study of glioma-infiltrating T cells. The iRepertoire nested amplicon-rescue multiplex PCR amplified TCR alpha and beta CDR3s from RNA. TCRdb fed the multiplex PCR reads into MiXCR, producing one record per CDR3 protein. The sample lists around 99,000 distinct CDR3 sequences; approximately 26% were seen once. Specimen: glioma tissue, nonneoplastic brain tissue, or PBMCs (not recorded which). The origin of the receptors is a human donor with low-grade glioma or glioblastoma, undergoing nonglioma brain surgery, or in good health (not recorded which).

This clonotype showed up many times. V and J are TRBV7-2 and TRBJ2-3, with 13 bases identical to TRBD2. Unmatched junction bases numbered 3, after V lost 5 bases and J lost 1 base. The CDR3 has 16 amino acids. Germline V gene data show CDR1 as SGHTA and CDR2 as FQGNSA. DNA of the CDR3: TGTGCCAGCAGCACCGGACTAGCGGGGGGCACAGATACGCAGTATTTT. It codes for CASSTGLAGGTDTQYF.

The sample holds many counts of this clonotype. The V gene is TRBV19, the J gene TRBJ2-1; 10 bases line up with TRBD1. This CDR3 is 14 amino acids long. The V segment lost 6 bases and the J segment 7 bases; nucleotides outside the gene matches: 6. Germline values: CDR1 LNHDA, CDR2 SQIVND (reference sequence). The CDR3 loop reads CASRTPGQGNEQFF. CDR3 coding DNA: TGTGCCAGTAGAACACCGGGACAGGGGAATGAGCAGTTCTTC.

On this clonotype: A much bigger clone sits one base away, suggesting this may be a read error. The chain has TRBV20-1 and TRBJ2-7; a weak D match, TRBD2 (7 bases). The CDR3 sequence is 14 residues long. CDR1 and CDR2 from the germline V gene are DFQATT and SNEGSKA (reference sequence). Trimming took off 0 bases at V and 7 bases at J, with 16 bases between the two ends. DNA for the CDR3: TGCAGTGCTAGAGATAGGGGGGGGGCTGGGGAGCAGTACTTC. Translated: CSARDRGGAGEQYF.

Many counts were recorded for this clonotype. In DNA form, the CDR3 reads TGCGCCAGCAGCTTTGCAGGGGGCGCCTACAATGAGCAGTTCTTC. Translated: CASSFAGGAYNEQFF. This chain connects TRBV5-1 to TRBJ2-1, with 8 bases lining up with TRBD1. Looked up from germline, CDR1 is SGHRS and CDR2 is YFSETQ. V lost 2 bases to trimming and J lost 2 bases; unmatched junction nucleotides: 3. This CDR3 has 15 amino acids.

This chain joins TRBV10-2 and TRBJ2-5; 7 positions match TRBD2. The CDR3 consists of 15 residues. The V and J ends lost 3 bases and 7 bases, in that order; junction bases with no gene match: 11. CDR1 is WSHSY, CDR2 SAAADI, per germline. The chain's CDR3 is CASSEETSPPGTQYF. The CDR3 nucleotides are TGCGCCAGCAGTGAAGAGACTAGCCCGCCGGGGACCCAGTACTTC.

This clonotype was seen repeatedly, ten times or more. J is TRBJ1-5 and V is TRBV6-2 or TRBV6-3; D is perhaps TRBD1 (6 bases). Germline CDR1 MNHEY, CDR2 SVGEGT. V dropped 2 bases and J dropped 11 bases, with 22 bases sitting between them. The CDR3 is 16 amino acids. The CDR3 loop reads CASSYPPGGGDSAQHF. The CDR3 DNA reads TGTGCCAGCAGTTACCCACCCGGGGGGGGCGATTCGGCCCAGCATTTT.

With respect to this clonotype: Possible read error: a much larger clone is one base away. The rearrangement joins TRBV3-1 to TRBJ1-5; D is unclear. This CDR3 has 13 residues. The germline CDR1 and CDR2 sequences are LGHDT and YNNKEL (reference sequence). The DNA of the CDR3 is TGTGACAGCAGCCAGTCCAGCGGCCAGCCCCAGCATTTT. Its protein product is CDSSQSSGQPQHF.

This chain uses TRBV6-1 with TRBJ2-1; D might be TRBD1 (5 bases). CDR3 length: 12 residues. Trimming left V 6 bases short and J 12 bases short, with 15 bases between. Germline CDR1 MNHNS, CDR2 SASEGT. CDR3 DNA sequence: TGTGCCAGCAGCCCCACAGGAAACCGGCAGTTCTTC. It is translated as CASSPTGNRQFF.

At least ten counts were recorded for this clonotype. The chain joins TRBV5-1 to TRBJ2-3; perhaps TRBD2 as D (6 bases). The germline V gene encodes CDR1 SGHRS and CDR2 YFSETQ. Trimming shortened V by 1 base and J by 0 bases, and 15 bases separated the two germline ends. CDR3 length: 17 residues. CDR3 in amino acids: CASSLLPPGGSTDTQYF. CDR3 DNA sequence: TGCGCCAGCAGCTTGCTGCCCCCCGGGGGAAGCACAGATACGCAGTATTTT.

This clonotype has ten or more counts. The genes are TRBV24-1 and TRBJ2-7; the D is unclear. V lost 5 bases and J lost 1, with 11 bases in between. Per germline, CDR1 KGHDR and CDR2 SFDVKD. The CDR3 totals 14 residues. In DNA form, the CDR3 reads TGTGCCACCAGTGTCGGACCGGAATCCTACGAGCAGTACTTC. Translation gives CATSVGPESYEQYF.

This clonotype has ten or more counts. The chain couples TRBV28 to TRBJ1-1; the D gene is possibly TRBD1 (5 bases). The CDR3 has 14 amino acids. Germline V gene data show CDR1 as MDHEN and CDR2 as SYDVKM. V shed 5 bases and J shed 3 bases, with 13 bases lying between them. This CDR3 reads CASSPIDRHTEAFF. The CDR3 nucleotides read TGTGCCAGCAGTCCGATTGACAGACACACTGAAGCTTTCTTT.

With respect to this clonotype: Germline is not matched at one junction end, which may reflect a read error. J is TRBJ2-7 and V is TRBV29-1, with 9 positions matching TRBD2. In germline, CDR1 is SQVTM, CDR2 ANQGSEA. The length of the CDR3 is 13 residues. CDR3 in DNA: TGCAGCGTTTTAGCGGGGGACTCCTACAAGCAGTACTTC. Translated, it gives CSVLAGDSYKQYF.